The present entry profiles one T cell receptor (beta chain) with its context. Its antigen is unidentified. The data are from a study of T cells in narcolepsy. The protocol was immunoSEQ multiplex PCR, while the TCRdb copy is restricted to in-frame clones and leaves out a portion. The sample holds 25,000 to 35,000 clones; about 87% are singletons and the top ten take more than 0.75%. Findings and caveats of the study: Blood of same and different patients, but not healthy controls, reportedly held recurring autoreactive clonotypes.

This CDR3 comprises 16 residues. Germline trimming cut 5 bases from V and 5 bases from J; bases unmatched to any gene: 10. Germline values: CDR1 SGHAT, CDR2 FQNNGV. Sequences were obtained from memory (CD45RA-) CD4+ T cells from blood. The chain carries TRBV11-2 and TRBJ2-5, with TRBD2 identical over 11 bases. The clonotype originates from a human donor in good health. The CDR3 loop is CASSPTSGVVGETQYF. In DNA, the CDR3 is TGTGCCAGCAGCCCGACTAGCGGGGTGGTAGGGGAGACCCAGTACTTC.